Presented here are 20 T cell receptor beta chains from one specimen sequenced in a study of identifying expanded T cells in peripheral blood. Assay used: immunoSEQ multiplex PCR; TCRdb lists only in-frame clones, some missing. There are some 78,000 clones in the sample; approximately 90% occur only once, and 15% to 20% lies in the top ten. The sequenced sample was blood. These receptors all come from a person aged 18 to 69 in good health.

The J gene is TRBJ1-3, the V gene TRBV7-9, with 11 bases aligning to TRBD1. The CDR3 contains 16 residues. Germline CDR1 SEHNR, CDR2 FQNEAQ (reference sequence). Trimming at V came to 8 bases and at J to 2 bases, leaving 8 bases not matched to a gene. The CDR3 DNA follows: TGTGCCAGCGGGGACAGGGGGGGAAGTGCTGGAAACACCATATATTTT. Its translation is CASGDRGGSAGNTIYF.

The genes are TRBV2 and TRBJ2-3; D is uncertain. This CDR3 comprises 14 residues. The ends were cut back, 7 bases at V and 0 bases at J, with 11 bases in the middle. CDR1 is SNHLY and CDR2 is FYNNEI in the germline V gene. Here the CDR3 DNA reads TGTGCCAGCAACGCAGCTCTCAGCACAGATACGCAGTATTTT. Translating gives CASNAALSTDTQYF.

V is TRBV27 and J is TRBJ1-2; TRBD1 is a possible D gene (5 bases). The germline V and J ends were trimmed by 11 bases and 3 bases, with 22 bases remaining between them. The germline V gene encodes CDR1 MNHEY and CDR2 SMNVEV (reference sequence). This CDR3 spans 15 amino acids. In DNA, the CDR3 is TGTGCCTCCCGGGACGTCTCGGCGGCCTACTATGGCTACACCTTC. Protein: CASRDVSAAYYGYTF.

The V and J genes are TRBV20-1 and TRBJ2-1; 7 bases line up with TRBD1. CDR1 and CDR2 (germline): DFQATT, SNEGSKA (reference sequence). The CDR3 contains 11 residues. Written as DNA, the CDR3 is TGCGGATCAAATGAGGGGGCGGAGCAGTTCTTC. Its translation is CGSNEGAEQFF.

The chain combines TRBV5-1 with TRBJ2-1; 8 nucleotides agree with TRBD1. The CDR3 loop spans 16 amino acids. The V segment lost 4 bases and the J segment 3 bases; nucleotides outside the gene matches: 9. Germline CDR1 reads SGHRS; CDR2 reads YFSETQ. The CDR3 here is CASSDLTGGVYNEQFF. The CDR3 coding sequence is TGCGCCAGCAGCGACCTAACAGGGGGAGTCTACAATGAGCAGTTCTTC.

The chain recombines TRBV6-6 with TRBJ2-3; D remains ambiguous. CDR1 and CDR2 from the germline V gene are MNHNY and SVGAGI (reference sequence). V lost 6 bases and J lost 4, with 5 bases in between. This CDR3 has 11 amino acids. The CDR3 DNA follows: TGTGCCAGCAGCTTTTCAGATACGCAGTATTTT. Amino acid sequence: CASSFSDTQYF.

V gene TRBV7-2 combines with J gene TRBJ2-7, with TRBD2 identical over 8 bases. The CDR3 has 16 residues. With V trimmed by 4 bases and J by 4 bases, 12 bases remained unmatched. Germline values: CDR1 SGHTA, CDR2 FQGNSA. CDR3 in DNA: TGTGCCAGCAGCTCTGCAGCAGGTAGCGGGGTTTACGAGCAGTACTTC. It is translated as CASSSAAGSGVYEQYF.

The rearrangement links TRBV27 to TRBJ1-1; D is perhaps TRBD1 (5 bases). CDR3 length: 15 amino acids. From germline, CDR1 is MNHEY and CDR2 SMNVEV (reference sequence). The V end lost 6 bases, the J end lost 4 bases, and 18 bases lay between the germline ends. The CDR3 DNA follows: TGTGCCAGCAGACCCAATCTCAGGGCCGGCACTGAAGCTTTCTTT. Translation: CASRPNLRAGTEAFF.

This sequence joins TRBV2 and TRBJ2-6, with a tentative D call TRBD2 (5 bases). V gave up 7 bases and J gave up 0 bases, with 19 bases separating them. This CDR3 contains 18 residues. CDR1 and CDR2 from the germline V gene are SNHLY and FYNNEI. This CDR3 reads CASTTGVAGSSGANVLTF. The CDR3 DNA follows: TGTGCCAGCACCACCGGGGTCGCCGGCAGCTCTGGGGCCAACGTCCTGACTTTC.

The chain employs TRBV25-1 and TRBJ2-1; possibly TRBD2 for D (7 bases). This CDR3 spans 18 amino acids. Germline V CDR1 and CDR2: MGHDK, SYGVNS. V was clipped by 6 bases and J by 4 bases, with 25 bases between them. This CDR3 is CASREGGDTTSSYNEQFF. The CDR3 nucleotides read TGTGCCAGCAGGGAGGGGGGGGACACCACCTCGAGTTACAATGAGCAGTTCTTC.

This chain links TRBV19 with TRBJ1-2, with D perhaps TRBD1 (5 bases). There are 12 residues in the CDR3. The ends were cut back, 3 bases at V and 8 bases at J, with 10 bases in the middle. In germline, CDR1 is LNHDA, CDR2 SQIVND (reference sequence). CDR3 nucleotides: TGTGCCAGTAGTATCCGCAGGGACGGCTACACCTTC. As protein: CASSIRRDGYTF.

This clone was observed a single time. The chain uses TRBV10-3 and TRBJ2-7; D is perhaps TRBD2 (5 bases). This CDR3 contains 11 residues. Germline CDR1 and CDR2: ENHRY and SYGVKD. Deletions cut 10 bases from V and 5 bases from J, with 12 bases between. CDR3 nucleotides: TGTGCCACGCGATACGGGGACGAGCAGTACTTC. Translated, it gives CATRYGDEQYF.

The rearrangement joins TRBV4-2 to TRBJ2-1; D not certain. CDR1 is LGHNA, CDR2 YNFKEQ, per germline. The CDR3 extends over 16 amino acids. V lost 0 bases and J 0 bases, leaving 9 bases between the germline ends. CDR3 in amino acids: CASSQDEAPSYNEQFF. The CDR3 DNA sequence: TGTGCCAGCAGCCAAGATGAGGCCCCCTCCTACAATGAGCAGTTCTTC.

The genes are TRBV5-1 and TRBJ1-1, with D tentatively TRBD1 (5 bases). Trimming cost V 0 bases and J 0 bases, with 9 bases left between them. The CDR3 runs to 15 residues. Germline CDR1 reads SGHRS; CDR2 reads YFSETQ. CDR3 nucleotides: TGCGCCAGCAGCTTGGTGGGGCTAATGAACACTGAAGCTTTCTTT. Protein sequence: CASSLVGLMNTEAFF.

The rearrangement joins TRBV28 to TRBJ1-5; weak D call: TRBD1 (5 bases). This CDR3 region has 14 residues. Germline-derived CDR1 and CDR2 are MDHEN and SYDVKM. Trimming cost V 6 bases and J 2 bases, with 11 bases left between them. CDR3 protein: CASRVPGGNQPQHF. DNA of the CDR3: TGTGCCAGCAGGGTACCGGGGGGCAATCAGCCCCAGCATTTT. Variable domain in full (rest from reference TRBV28 and TRBJ1-5): DVKVTQSSRYLVKRTGEKVFLECVQDMDHENMFWYRQDPGLGLRLIYFSYDVKMKEKGDIPEGYSVSREKKERFSLILESASTNQTSMYLCASRVPGGNQPQHFGDGTRLSIL.

This clone occurred a few times. The chain recombines TRBV6-5 with TRBJ2-7, with TRBD1 as a possible D gene (6 bases). The CDR3 runs 14 residues. Deletions cut 5 bases from V and 1 base from J, with 12 bases between. Germline-derived CDR1 and CDR2 are MNHEY and SVGAGI. The CDR3, as DNA: TGTGCCAGCAGTCCCCCACAGGGTTCCTACGAGCAGTACTTC. Its translation: CASSPPQGSYEQYF.

The CDR3 DNA follows: TGTGCCAGCAGCCCGGACATTACTATAGCCAAAAACATTCAGTACTTC. It codes for CASSPDITIAKNIQYF. The chain links TRBV7-2 to TRBJ2-4; tentatively, D is TRBD1 (5 bases). From germline, CDR1 is SGHTA and CDR2 FQGNSA. V lost 5 bases and J 0 bases, leaving 14 bases between the germline ends. The CDR3 runs to 16 residues.

The J gene is TRBJ1-5, the V gene TRBV4-1, with a possible D match to TRBD1 (5 bases). Trimming removed 1 base from V and 4 bases from J, with 14 bases in between. The CDR3 is 16 residues long. Germline loops: CDR1 MGHRA, CDR2 YSYEKL. CDR3 amino acids: CASSQVVGGGNQPQHF. CDR3 DNA: TGCGCCAGCAGCCAAGTCGTCGGGGGAGGGAATCAGCCCCAGCATTTT.

The chain joins TRBV4-1 to TRBJ1-5; TRBD1 matches at 8 bases. In germline, CDR1 is MGHRA, CDR2 YSYEKL. The length of the CDR3 is 18 residues. V lost 3 bases and J lost 4; bases outside the gene matches: 14. CDR3: CASSHPPHGTGPNQPQHF. Here the CDR3 DNA reads TGCGCCAGCAGCCATCCCCCCCATGGGACAGGCCCAAATCAGCCCCAGCATTTT.

In its sample, this clone was seen once. Other DNA sequences within the sample encode an identical CDR3. The chain links TRBV11-3 to TRBJ1-3; D unresolved. Germline assignment: CDR1 SGHNT and CDR2 YENEEA. V lost 4 bases and J lost 2, with 6 bases in between. This CDR3 comprises 13 residues. In DNA form, the CDR3 reads TGTGCCAGCAGCTCCCTTCCTGGAAACACCATATATTTT. Protein: CASSSLPGNTIYF.